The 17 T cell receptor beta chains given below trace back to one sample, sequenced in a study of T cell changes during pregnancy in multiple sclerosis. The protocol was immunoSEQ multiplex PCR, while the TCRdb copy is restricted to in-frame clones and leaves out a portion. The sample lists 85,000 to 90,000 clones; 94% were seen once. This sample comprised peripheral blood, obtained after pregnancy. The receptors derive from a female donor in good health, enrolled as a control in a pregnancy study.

In nucleotides, the CDR3 is TGTGCCAGCAGCTTGAAAATGGGCAGGGGTCTAGGTAATGAGCAGTTCTTC. It codes for CASSLKMGRGLGNEQFF. The rearrangement joins TRBV5-6 to TRBJ2-1; D possibly corresponds to TRBD1 (6 bases). In germline, CDR1 is SGHDT, CDR2 YYEEEE. V lost 1 base and J 7 bases, leaving 21 bases between the germline ends. The CDR3 loop spans 17 amino acids.

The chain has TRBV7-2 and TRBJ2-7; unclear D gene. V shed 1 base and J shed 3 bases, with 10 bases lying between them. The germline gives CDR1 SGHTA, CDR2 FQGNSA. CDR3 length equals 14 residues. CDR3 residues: CASSLDALNYEQYF. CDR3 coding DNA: TGTGCCAGCAGCTTAGATGCACTCAACTACGAGCAGTACTTC.

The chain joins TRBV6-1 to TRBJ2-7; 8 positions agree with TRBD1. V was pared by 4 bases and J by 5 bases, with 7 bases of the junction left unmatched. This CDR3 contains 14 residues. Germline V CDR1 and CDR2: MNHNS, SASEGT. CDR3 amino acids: CASSVVDRVDEQYF. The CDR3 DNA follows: TGTGCCAGCAGTGTAGTGGACAGGGTCGACGAGCAGTACTTC.

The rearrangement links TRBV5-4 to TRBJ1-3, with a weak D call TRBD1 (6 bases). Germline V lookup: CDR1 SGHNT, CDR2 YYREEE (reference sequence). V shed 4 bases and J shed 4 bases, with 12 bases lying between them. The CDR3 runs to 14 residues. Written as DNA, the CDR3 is TGTGCCAGCAGCCCGCAGGGGAACGGAAACACCATATATTTT. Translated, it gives CASSPQGNGNTIYF. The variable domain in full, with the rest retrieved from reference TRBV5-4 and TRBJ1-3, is ETGVTQSPTHLIKTRGQQVTLRCSSQSGHNTVSWYQQALGQGPQFIFQYYREEENGRGNFPPRFSGLQFPNYSSELNVNALELDDSALYLCASSPQGNGNTIYFGEGSWLTVV.

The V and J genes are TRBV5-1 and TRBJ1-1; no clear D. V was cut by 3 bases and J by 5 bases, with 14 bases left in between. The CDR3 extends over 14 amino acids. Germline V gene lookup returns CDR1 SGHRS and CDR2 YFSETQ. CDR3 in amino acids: CASSSSPRVTEAFF. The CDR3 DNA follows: TGCGCCAGCAGCTCGTCACCTCGGGTAACTGAAGCTTTCTTT.

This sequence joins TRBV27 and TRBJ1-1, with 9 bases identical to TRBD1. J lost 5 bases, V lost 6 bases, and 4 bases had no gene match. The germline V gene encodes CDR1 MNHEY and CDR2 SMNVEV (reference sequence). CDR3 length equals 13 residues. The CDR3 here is CASRQGAGTEAFF. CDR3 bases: TGTGCCAGCAGACAGGGGGCGGGGACTGAAGCTTTCTTT.

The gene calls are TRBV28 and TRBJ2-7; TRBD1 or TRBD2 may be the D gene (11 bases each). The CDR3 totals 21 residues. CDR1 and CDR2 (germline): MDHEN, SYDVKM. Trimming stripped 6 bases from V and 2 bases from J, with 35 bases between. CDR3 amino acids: CASRLGNPGQGGLAATYEQYF. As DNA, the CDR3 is TGTGCCAGCAGACTAGGAAACCCGGGACAGGGGGGACTAGCGGCTACCTACGAGCAGTACTTC.

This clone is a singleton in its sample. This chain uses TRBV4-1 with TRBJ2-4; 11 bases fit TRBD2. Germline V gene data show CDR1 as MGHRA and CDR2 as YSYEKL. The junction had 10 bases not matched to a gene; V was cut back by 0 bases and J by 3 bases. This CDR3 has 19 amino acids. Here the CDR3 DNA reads TGCGCCAGCAGCCAAGATGCTAGCGGGAGGCGTCTTGGCAAAAACATTCAGTACTTC. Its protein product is CASSQDASGRRLGKNIQYF.

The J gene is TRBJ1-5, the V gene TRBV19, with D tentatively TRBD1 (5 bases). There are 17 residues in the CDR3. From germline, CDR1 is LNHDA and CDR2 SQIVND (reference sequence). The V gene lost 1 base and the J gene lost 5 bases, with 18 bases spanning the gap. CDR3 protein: CASSIGFRKGFHQPQHF. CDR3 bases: TGTGCCAGTAGTATAGGTTTCCGGAAGGGGTTTCATCAGCCCCAGCATTTT.

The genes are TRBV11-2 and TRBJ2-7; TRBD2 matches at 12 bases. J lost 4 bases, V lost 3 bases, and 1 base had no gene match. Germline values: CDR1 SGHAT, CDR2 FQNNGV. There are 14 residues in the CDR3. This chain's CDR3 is CASSFGTSGYEQYF. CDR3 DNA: TGTGCCAGCAGCTTCGGGACTAGCGGGTACGAGCAGTACTTC.

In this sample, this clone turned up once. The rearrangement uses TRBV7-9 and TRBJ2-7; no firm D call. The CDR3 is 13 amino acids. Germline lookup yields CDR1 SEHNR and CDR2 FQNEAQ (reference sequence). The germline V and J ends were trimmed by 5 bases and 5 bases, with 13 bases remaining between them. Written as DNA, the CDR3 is TGTGCCAGCAGCCCACCGGCTAGGAACGAGCAGTACTTC. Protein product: CASSPPARNEQYF.

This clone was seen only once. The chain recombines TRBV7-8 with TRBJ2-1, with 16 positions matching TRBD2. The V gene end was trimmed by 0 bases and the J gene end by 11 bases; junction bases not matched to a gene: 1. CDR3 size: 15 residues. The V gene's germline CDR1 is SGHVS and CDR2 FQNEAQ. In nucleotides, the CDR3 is TGTGCCAGCAGCTTAGCGGGACTAGCGGGAGGGCAGCAGTTCTTC. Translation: CASSLAGLAGGQQFF.

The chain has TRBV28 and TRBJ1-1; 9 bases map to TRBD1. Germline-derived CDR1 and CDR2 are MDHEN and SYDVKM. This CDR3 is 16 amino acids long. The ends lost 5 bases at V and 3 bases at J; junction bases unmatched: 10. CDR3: CASSPPQGALYTEAFF. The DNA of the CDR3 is TGTGCCAGCAGTCCTCCACAGGGGGCGCTCTACACTGAAGCTTTCTTT.

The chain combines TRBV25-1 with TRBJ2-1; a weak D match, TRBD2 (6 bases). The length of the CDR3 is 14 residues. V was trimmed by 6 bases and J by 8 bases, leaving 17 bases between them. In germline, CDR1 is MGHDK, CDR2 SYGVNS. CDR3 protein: CASSPPAGLYEQFF. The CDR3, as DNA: TGTGCCAGCAGCCCCCCGGCGGGACTCTATGAGCAGTTCTTC.

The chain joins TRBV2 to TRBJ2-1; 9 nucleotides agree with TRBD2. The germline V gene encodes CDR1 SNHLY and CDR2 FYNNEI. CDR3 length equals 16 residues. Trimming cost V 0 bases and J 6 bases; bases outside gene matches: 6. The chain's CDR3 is CASSEAWLAGRNEQFF. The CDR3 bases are TGTGCCAGCAGTGAAGCTTGGCTAGCGGGACGCAATGAGCAGTTCTTC.

CDR3 bases: TGTGCCAGCTCACCGGACCTCGGGACAGGGGAAAATCAGCCCCAGCATTTT. It encodes CASSPDLGTGENQPQHF. The chain employs TRBV18 and TRBJ1-5; TRBD1 aligns across 10 bases. Germline V gene sequence: CDR1 KGHSH, CDR2 LQKENI. The CDR3 covers 17 residues. V was pared by 3 bases and J by 4 bases, with 9 bases of the junction left unmatched.

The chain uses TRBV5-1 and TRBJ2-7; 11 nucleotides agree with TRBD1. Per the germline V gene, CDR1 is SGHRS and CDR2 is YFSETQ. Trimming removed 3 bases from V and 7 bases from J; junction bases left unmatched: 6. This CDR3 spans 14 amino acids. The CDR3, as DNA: TGCGCCAGCAGCTCCCCGGACAGGGGGCAAGAGCAGTACTTC. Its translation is CASSSPDRGQEQYF.